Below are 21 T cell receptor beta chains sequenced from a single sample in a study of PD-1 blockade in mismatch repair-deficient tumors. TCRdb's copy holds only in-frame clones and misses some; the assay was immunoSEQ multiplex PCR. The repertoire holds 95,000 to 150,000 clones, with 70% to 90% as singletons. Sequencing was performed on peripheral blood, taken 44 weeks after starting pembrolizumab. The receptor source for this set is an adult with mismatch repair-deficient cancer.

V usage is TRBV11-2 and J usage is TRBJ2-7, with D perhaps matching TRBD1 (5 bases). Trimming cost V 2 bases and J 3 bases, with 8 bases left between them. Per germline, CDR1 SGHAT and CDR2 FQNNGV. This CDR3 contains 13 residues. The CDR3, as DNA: TGTGCCAGCAGCTTAAGGGGAAACTACGAGCAGTACTTC. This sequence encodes CASSLRGNYEQYF.

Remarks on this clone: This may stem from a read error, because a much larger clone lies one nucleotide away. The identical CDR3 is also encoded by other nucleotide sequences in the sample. The CDR3 region is CASSDRDTGELFF. For the CDR3, the DNA is TGTGCCAGCAGTGATCGGGACACCGGGGAGCTGTTTTTT. The chain is built from TRBV6-4 and TRBJ2-2; D uncertain. With 3 bases removed from V and 3 bases from J, the gap between germline ends came to 5 bases. CDR3 size: 13 residues. Germline CDR1 reads MRHNA; CDR2 reads SNTAGT.

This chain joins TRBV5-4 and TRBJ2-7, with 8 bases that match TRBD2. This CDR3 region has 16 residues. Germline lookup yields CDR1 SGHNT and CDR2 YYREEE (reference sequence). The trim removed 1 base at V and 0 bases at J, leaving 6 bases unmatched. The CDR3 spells CASSLSSGSSSYEQYF. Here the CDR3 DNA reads TGTGCCAGCAGCTTGTCGAGCGGGAGCAGCTCCTACGAGCAGTACTTC.

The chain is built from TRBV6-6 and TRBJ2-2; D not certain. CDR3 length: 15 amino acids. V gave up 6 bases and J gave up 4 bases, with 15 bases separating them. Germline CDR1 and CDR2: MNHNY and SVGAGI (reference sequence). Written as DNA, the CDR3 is TGTGCCAGCAGCCTCGCCTATACGAGCACCGGGGAGCTGTTTTTT. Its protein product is CASSLAYTSTGELFF.

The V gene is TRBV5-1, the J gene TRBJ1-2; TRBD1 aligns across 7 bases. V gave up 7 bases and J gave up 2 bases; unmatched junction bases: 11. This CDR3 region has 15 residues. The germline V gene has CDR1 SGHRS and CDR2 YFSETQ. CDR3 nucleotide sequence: TGCGCCAGCTCTCCGGAGGGGGCGGCGAACTATGGCTACACCTTC. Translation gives CASSPEGAANYGYTF.

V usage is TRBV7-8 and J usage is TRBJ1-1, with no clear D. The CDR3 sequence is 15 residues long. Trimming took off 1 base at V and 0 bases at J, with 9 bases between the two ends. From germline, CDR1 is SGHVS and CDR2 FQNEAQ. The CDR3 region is CASSLEGKMNTEAFF. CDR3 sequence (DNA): TGTGCCAGCAGCTTAGAAGGTAAAATGAACACTGAAGCTTTCTTT.

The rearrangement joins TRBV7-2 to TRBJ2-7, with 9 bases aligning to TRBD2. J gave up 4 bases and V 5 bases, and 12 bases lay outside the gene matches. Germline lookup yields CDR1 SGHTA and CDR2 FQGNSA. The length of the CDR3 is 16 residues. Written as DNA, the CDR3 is TGTGCCAGCAGCATCACAGGACTAGCGCCGGGGTACGAGCAGTACTTC. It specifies CASSITGLAPGYEQYF. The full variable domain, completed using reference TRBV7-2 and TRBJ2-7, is GAGVSQSPSNKVTEKGKDVELRCDPISGHTALYWYRQSLGQGLEFLIYFQGNSAPDKSGLPSDRFSAERTGGSVSTLTIQRTQQEDSAVYLCASSITGLAPGYEQYFGPGTRLTVT.

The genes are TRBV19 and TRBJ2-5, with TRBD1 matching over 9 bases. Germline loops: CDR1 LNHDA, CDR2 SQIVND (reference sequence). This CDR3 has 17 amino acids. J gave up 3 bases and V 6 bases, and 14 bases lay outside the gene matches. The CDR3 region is CASRPGERGQGEETQYF. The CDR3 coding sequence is TGTGCCAGTAGACCGGGTGAGAGGGGACAGGGAGAAGAGACCCAGTACTTC.

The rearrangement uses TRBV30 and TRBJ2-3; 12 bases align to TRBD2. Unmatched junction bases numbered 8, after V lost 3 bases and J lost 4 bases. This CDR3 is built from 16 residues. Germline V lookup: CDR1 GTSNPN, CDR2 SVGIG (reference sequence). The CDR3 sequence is CAWRIPSGRASDTQYF. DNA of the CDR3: TGTGCCTGGAGAATCCCTAGCGGGAGGGCCTCAGATACGCAGTATTTT.

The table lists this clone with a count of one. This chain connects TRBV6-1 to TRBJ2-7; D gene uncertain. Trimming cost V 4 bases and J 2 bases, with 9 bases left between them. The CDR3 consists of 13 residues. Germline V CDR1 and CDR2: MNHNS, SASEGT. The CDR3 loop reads CASSVPSTYEQYF. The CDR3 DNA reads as TGTGCCAGCAGTGTTCCTAGTACCTACGAGCAGTACTTC.

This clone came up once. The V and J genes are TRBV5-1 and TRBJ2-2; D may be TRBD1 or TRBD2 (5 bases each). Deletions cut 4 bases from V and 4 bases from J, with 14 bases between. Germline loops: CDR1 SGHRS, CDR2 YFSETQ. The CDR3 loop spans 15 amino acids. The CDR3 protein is CASSQWGSGTGELFF. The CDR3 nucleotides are TGCGCCAGCAGCCAATGGGGGTCTGGCACCGGGGAGCTGTTTTTT.

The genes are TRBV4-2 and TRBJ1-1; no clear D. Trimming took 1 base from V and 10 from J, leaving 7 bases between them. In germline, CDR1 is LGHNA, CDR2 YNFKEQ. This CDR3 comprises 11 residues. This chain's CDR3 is CASSQGSLAFF. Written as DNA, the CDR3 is TGTGCCAGCAGCCAAGGCAGCTTAGCTTTCTTT.

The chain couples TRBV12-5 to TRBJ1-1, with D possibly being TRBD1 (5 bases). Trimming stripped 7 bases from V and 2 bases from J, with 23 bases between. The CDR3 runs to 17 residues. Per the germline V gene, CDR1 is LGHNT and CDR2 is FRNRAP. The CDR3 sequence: CASVYAGRGLLNTEAFF. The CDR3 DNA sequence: TGTGCTAGTGTTTACGCGGGGAGGGGACTGCTAAACACTGAAGCTTTCTTT.

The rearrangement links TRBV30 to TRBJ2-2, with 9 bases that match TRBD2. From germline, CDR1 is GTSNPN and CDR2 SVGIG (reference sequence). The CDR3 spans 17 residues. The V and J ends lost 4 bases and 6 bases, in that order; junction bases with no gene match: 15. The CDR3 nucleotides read TGTGCCTGGACATCTAAGACCCGGACTAGCGTTGCCGGGGAGCTGTTTTTT. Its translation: CAWTSKTRTSVAGELFF.

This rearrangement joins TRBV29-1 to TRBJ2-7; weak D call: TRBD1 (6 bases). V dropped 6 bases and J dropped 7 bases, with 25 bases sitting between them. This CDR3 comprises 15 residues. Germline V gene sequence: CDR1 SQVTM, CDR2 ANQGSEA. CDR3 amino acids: CSVQGTVGSLGEQYF. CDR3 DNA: TGCAGCGTGCAGGGGACGGTCGGGTCTCTGGGGGAGCAGTACTTC.

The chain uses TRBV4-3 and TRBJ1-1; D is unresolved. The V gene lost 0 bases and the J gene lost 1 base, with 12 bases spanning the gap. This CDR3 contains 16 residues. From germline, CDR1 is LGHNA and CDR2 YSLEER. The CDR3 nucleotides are TGCGCCAGCAGCCAAGAACCGGGGTGGAAGAACACTGAAGCTTTCTTT. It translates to CASSQEPGWKNTEAFF.

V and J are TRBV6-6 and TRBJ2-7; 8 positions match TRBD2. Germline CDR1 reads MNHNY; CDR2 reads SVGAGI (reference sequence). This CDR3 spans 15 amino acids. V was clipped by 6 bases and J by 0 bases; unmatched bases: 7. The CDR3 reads CASSYYSGNSYEQYF. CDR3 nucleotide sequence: TGTGCCAGCAGCTATTATAGCGGGAACTCCTACGAGCAGTACTTC.

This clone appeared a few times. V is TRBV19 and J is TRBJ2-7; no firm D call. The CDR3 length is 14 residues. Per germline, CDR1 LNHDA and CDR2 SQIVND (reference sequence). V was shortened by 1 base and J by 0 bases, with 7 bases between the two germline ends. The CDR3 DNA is TGTGCCAGTAGTATAGGGACCCTCTCCTACGAGCAGTACTTC. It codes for CASSIGTLSYEQYF.

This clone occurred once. CDR3 sequence (DNA): TGTGCCAGCAGCTCCGGACAGGGCGTTTTAGAGACCCAGTACTTC. Translated: CASSSGQGVLETQYF. J is TRBJ2-5 and V is TRBV7-9; 8 nucleotides align to TRBD1. The CDR3 contains 15 residues. V dropped 4 bases and J dropped 4; count of bases not matched to a gene: 8. Per the germline V gene, CDR1 is SEHNR and CDR2 is FQNEAQ (reference sequence).

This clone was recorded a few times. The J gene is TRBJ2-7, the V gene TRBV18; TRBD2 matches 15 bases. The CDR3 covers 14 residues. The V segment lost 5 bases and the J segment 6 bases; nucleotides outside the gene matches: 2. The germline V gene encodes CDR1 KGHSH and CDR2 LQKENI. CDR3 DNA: TGTGCCAGCTCAGAGGGACTAGCGGGAGGCGAGCAGTACTTC. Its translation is CASSEGLAGGEQYF.

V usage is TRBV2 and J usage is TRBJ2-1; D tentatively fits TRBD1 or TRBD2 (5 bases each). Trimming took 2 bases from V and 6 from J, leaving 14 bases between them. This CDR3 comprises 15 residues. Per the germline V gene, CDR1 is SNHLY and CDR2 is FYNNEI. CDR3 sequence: CASSEQGVRGNEQFF. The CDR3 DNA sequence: TGTGCCAGCAGTGAACAGGGAGTACGGGGCAATGAGCAGTTCTTC. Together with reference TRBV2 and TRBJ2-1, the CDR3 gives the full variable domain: EPEVTQTPSHQVTQMGQEVILRCVPISNHLYFYWYRQILGQKVEFLVSFYNNEISEKSEIFDDQFSVERPDGSNFTLKIRSTKLEDSAMYFCASSEQGVRGNEQFFGPGTRLTVL.